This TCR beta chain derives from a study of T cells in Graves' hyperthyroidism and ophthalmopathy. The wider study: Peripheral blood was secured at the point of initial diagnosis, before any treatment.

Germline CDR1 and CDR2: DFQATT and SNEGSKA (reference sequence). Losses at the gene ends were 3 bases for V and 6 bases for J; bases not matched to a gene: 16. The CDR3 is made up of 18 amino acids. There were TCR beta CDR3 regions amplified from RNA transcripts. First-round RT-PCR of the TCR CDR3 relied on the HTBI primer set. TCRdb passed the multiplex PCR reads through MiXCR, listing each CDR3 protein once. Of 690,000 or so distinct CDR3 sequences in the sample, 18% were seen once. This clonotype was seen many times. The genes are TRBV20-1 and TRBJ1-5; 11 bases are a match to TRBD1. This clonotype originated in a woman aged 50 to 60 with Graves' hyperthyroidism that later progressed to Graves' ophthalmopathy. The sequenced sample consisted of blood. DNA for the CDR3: TGCAGTGCTAGCATCCGGGGACAGGGGGTATTAGGATTTCAGCCCCAGCATTTT. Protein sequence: CSASIRGQGVLGFQPQHF.